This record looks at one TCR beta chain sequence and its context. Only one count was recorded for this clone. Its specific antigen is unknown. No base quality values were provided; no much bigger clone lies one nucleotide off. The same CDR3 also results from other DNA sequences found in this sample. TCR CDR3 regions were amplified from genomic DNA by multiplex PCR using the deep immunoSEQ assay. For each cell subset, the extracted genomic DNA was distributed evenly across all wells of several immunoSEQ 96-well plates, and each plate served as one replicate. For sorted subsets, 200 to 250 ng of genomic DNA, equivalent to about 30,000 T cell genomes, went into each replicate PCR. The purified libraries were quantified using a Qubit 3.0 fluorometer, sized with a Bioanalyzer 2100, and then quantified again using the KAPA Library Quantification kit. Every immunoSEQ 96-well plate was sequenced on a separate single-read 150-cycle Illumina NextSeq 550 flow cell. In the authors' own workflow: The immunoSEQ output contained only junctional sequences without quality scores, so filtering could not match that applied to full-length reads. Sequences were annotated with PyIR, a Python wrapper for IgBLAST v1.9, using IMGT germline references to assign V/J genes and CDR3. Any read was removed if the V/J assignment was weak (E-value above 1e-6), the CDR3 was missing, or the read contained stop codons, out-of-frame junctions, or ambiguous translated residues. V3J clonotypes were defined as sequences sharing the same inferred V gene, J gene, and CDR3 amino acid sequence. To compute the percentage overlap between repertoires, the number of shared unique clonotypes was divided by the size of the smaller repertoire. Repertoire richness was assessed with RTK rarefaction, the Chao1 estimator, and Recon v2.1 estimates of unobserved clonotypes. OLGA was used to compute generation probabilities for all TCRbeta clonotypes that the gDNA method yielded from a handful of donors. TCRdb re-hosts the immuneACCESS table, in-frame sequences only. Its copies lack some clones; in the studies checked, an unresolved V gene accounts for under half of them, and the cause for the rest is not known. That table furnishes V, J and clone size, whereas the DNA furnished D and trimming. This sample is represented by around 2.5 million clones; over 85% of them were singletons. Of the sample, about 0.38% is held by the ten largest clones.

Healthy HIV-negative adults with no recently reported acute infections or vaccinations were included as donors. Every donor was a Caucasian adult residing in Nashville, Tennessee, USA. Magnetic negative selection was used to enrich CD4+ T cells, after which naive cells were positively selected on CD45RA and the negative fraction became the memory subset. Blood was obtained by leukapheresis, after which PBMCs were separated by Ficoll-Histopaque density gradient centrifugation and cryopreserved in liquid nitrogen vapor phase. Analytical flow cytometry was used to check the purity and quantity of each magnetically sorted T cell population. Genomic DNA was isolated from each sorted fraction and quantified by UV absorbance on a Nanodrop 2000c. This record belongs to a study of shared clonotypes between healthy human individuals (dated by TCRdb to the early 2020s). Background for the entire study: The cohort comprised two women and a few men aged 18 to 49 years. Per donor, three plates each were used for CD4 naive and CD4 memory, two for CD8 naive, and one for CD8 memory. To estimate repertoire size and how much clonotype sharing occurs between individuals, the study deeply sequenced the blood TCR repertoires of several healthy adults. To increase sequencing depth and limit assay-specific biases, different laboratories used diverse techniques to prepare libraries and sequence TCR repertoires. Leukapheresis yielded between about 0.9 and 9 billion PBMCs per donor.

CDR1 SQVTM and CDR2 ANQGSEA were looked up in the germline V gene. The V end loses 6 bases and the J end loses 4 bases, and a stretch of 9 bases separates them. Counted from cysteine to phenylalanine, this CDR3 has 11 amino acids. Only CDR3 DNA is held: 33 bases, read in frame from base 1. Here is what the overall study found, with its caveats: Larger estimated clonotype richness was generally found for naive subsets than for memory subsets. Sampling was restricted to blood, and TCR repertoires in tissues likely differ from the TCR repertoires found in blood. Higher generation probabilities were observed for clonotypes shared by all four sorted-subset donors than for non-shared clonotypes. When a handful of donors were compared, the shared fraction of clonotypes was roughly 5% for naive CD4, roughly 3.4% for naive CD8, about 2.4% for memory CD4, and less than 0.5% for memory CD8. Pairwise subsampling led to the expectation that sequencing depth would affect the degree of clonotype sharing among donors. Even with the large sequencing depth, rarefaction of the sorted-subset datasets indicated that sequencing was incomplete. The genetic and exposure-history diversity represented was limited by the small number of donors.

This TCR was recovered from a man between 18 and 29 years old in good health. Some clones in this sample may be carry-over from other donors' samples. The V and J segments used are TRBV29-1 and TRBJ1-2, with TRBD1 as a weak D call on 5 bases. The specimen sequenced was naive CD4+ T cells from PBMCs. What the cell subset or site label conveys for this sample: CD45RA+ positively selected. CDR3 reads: CSVGTGYGYTF. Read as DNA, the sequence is TGCAGCGTCGGAACAGGCTATGGCTACACCTTC. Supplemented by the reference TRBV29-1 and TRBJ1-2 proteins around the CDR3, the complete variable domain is SAVISQKPSRDICQRGTSLTIQCQVDSQVTMMFWYRQQPGQSLTLIATANQGSEATYESGFVIDKFPISRPNLTFSTLTVSNMSPEDSSIYLCSVGTGYGYTFGSGTRLTVV.